The clone carrying this T cell receptor beta chain was seen more than once but under ten times. Its antigen is not known. This record comes from a study of CD8+CD57+ T cells in acquired aplastic anemia. Study overall: DNA recovered from sorted CD4+ and CD8+ cells had a mean of approximately 3.2 ug.

Findings and limits, study-wide: Patients and controls were found to share 25 to 30 CD8+ CDR3 sequences. No significant patient-versus-control difference appeared in CD8+ Simpson's diversity.

CDR1 MGHDK and CDR2 SYGVNS come from the germline V gene. Trimming took off 4 bases at V and 6 bases at J, with 7 bases between the two ends. This CDR3 comprises 12 residues. Previously, flow cytometry had revealed CD8+CD57+ cell expansion in the patients chosen for sequencing. Each patient had severe acquired aplastic anemia. The template used for profiling TCR beta VDJ and CDR3 was genomic DNA. TCRdb used MiXCR to reprocess the reads, holding one entry per CDR3 protein. The sample lists 150,000 to 170,000 distinct CDR3 sequences; approximately 52% were seen once. The sequenced sample was sorted CD4+, CD8+, or CD8+CD57+ T cells (not recorded which) from PBMCs. The rearrangement links TRBV25-1 to TRBJ2-1, with D unresolved. This TCR was sampled from a human donor with aplastic anemia. CDR3 amino acids: CASSAVLNEQFF. CDR3 DNA sequence: TGTGCCAGCAGTGCTGTACTCAATGAGCAGTTCTTC. The whole variable domain, remainder taken from reference TRBV25-1 and TRBJ2-1, is EADIYQTPRYLVIGTGKKITLECSQTMGHDKMYWYQQDPGMELHLIHYSYGVNSTEKGDLSSESTVSRIRTEHFPLTLESARPSHTSQYLCASSAVLNEQFFGPGTRLTVL.